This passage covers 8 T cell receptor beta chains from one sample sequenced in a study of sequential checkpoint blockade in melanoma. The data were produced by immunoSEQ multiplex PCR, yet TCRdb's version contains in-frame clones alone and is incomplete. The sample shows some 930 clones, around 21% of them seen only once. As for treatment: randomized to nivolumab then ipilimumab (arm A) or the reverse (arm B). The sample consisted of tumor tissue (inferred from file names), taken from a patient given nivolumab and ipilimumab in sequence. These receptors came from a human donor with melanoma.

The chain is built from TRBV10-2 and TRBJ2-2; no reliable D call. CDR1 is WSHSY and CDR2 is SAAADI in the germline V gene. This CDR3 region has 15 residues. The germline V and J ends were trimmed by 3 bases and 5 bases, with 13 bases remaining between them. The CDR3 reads CASSDWQWGTGELFF. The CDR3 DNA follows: TGCGCCAGCAGTGATTGGCAGTGGGGAACCGGGGAGCTGTTTTTT.

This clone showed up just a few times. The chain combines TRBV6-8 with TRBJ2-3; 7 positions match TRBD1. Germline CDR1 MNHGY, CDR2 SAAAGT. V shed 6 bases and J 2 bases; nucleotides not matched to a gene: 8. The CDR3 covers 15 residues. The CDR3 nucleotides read TGTGCCAGCAGCCTCCTAGGGACAGACACAGATACGCAGTATTTT. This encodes CASSLLGTDTDTQYF.

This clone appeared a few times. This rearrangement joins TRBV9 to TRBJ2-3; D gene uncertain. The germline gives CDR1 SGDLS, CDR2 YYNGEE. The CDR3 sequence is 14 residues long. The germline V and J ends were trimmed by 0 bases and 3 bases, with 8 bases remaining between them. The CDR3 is CASSVGWGTDTQYF. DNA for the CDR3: TGTGCCAGCAGCGTAGGGTGGGGAACAGATACGCAGTATTTT.

For the CDR3, the DNA is TGTGCCGGGTTTCCGAGACAGATATATGGCTACACCTTC. Translated, it gives CAGFPRQIYGYTF. V and J are TRBV19 and TRBJ1-2, with D perhaps matching TRBD1 (5 bases). Germline V gene data show CDR1 as LNHDA and CDR2 as SQIVND (reference sequence). CDR3 size: 13 residues. V lost 11 bases to trimming and J lost 5 bases, with 18 bases between them.

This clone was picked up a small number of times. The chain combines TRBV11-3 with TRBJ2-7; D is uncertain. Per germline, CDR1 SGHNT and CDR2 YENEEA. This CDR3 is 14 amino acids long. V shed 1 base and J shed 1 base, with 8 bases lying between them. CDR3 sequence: CASSLGPQSYEQYF. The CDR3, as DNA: TGTGCCAGCAGCTTAGGGCCCCAATCCTACGAGCAGTACTTC.

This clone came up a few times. The CDR3 nucleotides read TGTGCCAGCAGTTCGCAGTGGGGGGGTCCTGAAGCTTTCTTT. It yields the protein CASSSQWGGPEAFF. The chain employs TRBV6-8 and TRBJ1-1, with TRBD1 as a possible D gene (5 bases). The length of the CDR3 is 14 residues. Germline-derived CDR1 and CDR2 are MNHGY and SAAAGT. V was pared by 4 bases and J by 6 bases, with 15 bases between.

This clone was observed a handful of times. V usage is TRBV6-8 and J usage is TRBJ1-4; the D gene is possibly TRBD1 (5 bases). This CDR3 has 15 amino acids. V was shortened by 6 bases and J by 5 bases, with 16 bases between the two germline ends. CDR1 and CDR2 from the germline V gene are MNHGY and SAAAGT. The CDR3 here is CASSSGSPRNEKLFF. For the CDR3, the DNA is TGTGCCAGCAGCTCAGGGAGCCCTAGAAATGAAAAACTGTTTTTT.

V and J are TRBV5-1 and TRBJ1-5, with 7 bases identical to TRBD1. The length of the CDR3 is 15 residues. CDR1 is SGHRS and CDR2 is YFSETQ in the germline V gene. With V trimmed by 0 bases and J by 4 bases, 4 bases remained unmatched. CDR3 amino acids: CASSLEGQRNQPQHF. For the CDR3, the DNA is TGCGCCAGCAGCTTGGAGGGACAGAGGAATCAGCCCCAGCATTTT. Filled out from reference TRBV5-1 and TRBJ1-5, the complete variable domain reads KAGVTQTPRYLIKTRGQQVTLSCSPISGHRSVSWYQQTPGQGLQFLFEYFSETQRNKGNFPGRFSGRQFSNSRSEMNVSTLELGDSALYLCASSLEGQRNQPQHFGDGTRLSIL.